The source of this T cell receptor beta chain is a study of blood T cell repertoires in COVID-19. Overall study context: Samples came from the United States, Italy and Spain, spanning acute and convalescent COVID-19. PBMCs, B-cell-depleted T cells, or T cells were the source of the cDNA or gDNA that made up the material.

In the study's own analysis: Estimation of nucleated cell counts relied on the amplification of reference gene primers. Profiled with immunoSEQ multiplex PCR; TCRdb holds only in-frame clones, not every one. Clonal size and the V and J genes are those of that table, whereas D and trimming came from the DNA. This table has fewer than 95,000 clones, 55% to 75% appearing once. Germline assignment: CDR1 KGHDR and CDR2 SFDVKD. The V and J ends lost 2 bases and 1 base, in that order; junction bases with no gene match: 6. The CDR3 is 18 residues long. This clonotype was obtained from a woman over 75 with acute or convalescent COVID-19. Material: peripheral blood. The chain employs TRBV24-1 and TRBJ2-6; 8 bases fit TRBD1. The DNA of the CDR3 is TGTGCCACCAGTGATTCTCCAGGGGGCGTATCTGGGGCCAACGTCCTGACTTTC. Translation: CATSDSPGGVSGANVLTF.